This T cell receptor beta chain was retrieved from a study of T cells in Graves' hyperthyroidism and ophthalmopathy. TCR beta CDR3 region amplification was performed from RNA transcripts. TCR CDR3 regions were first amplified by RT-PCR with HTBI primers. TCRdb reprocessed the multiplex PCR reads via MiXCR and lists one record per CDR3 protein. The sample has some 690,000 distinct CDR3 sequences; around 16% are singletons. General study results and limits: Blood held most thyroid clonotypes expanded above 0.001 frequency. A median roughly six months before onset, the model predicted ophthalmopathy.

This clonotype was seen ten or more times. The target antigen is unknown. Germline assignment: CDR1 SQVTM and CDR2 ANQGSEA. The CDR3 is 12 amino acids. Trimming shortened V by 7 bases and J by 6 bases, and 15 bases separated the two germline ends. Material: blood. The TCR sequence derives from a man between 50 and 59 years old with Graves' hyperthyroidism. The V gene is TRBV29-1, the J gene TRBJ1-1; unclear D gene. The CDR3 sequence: CSATEGGPEAFF. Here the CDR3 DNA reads TGCAGCGCAACGGAAGGAGGCCCTGAAGCTTTCTTT.